This entry describes one TCR beta chain. CDR1 and CDR2 from the germline V gene are SGHNT and YYREEE (reference sequence). J lost 2 bases, V lost 4 bases, and 6 bases had no gene match. The CDR3 consists of 15 residues. Produced via immunoSEQ multiplex PCR; TCRdb's table is partial and in-frame only. Of some 56,000 clones in the sample, 80% to 90% are singletons; the top ten hold 43%. The data derive from a study of blood T cell repertoires in COVID-19. Overall study: Specimens from acute and convalescent COVID-19 originated in the United States, Italy and Spain. PBMCs, B-cell-depleted T cells, or T cells were the source of the cDNA or gDNA that made up the material.

The sequenced sample consisted of peripheral blood. The V call is TRBV5-4, the J call TRBJ2-7; 10 nucleotides match TRBD1. The sequence came from a woman aged 60 to 75 with COVID-19, enrolled during active disease. CDR3 amino acids: CASSQGQGSTYEQYF. In nucleotides, the CDR3 is TGTGCCAGCAGCCAGGGACAGGGGTCTACCTACGAGCAGTACTTC.